This TCR beta chain was documented in a study of blood T cells in healthy people across ages. The second PCR ran roughly 6 to 11 cycles with a sample-barcoded 5' primer and J-beta primers. Via MiXCR, TCRdb re-called the 5' RACE reads, giving one row per CDR3 protein. Here the sample spans some 1,500,000 distinct CDR3 sequences, less than 45% being singletons. This CDR3 comprises 14 residues. Germline CDR1 DFQATT, CDR2 SNEGSKA (reference sequence). To note about this clonotype: Its cognate antigen is unknown.

Whole-study results and caveats: Because donor CMV status was unknown, expanded clonotype changes were possibly confounded. Age showed a roughly linear inverse relationship with TCR beta diversity per million T cells. Higher diversity and more naive CD4+ cells were features of long-lived donors, compared to aged donors.

Sequenced material: blood. The TCR sequence derives from a woman younger than 35 in good health. The J gene is TRBJ2-7, the V gene TRBV20-1, with 8 bases matching TRBD2. CDR3 sequence (DNA): TGCAGCGCCACCAAGCTCGCGGGAGGCGGCGAGCAGTACTTC. This gives the protein CSATKLAGGGEQYF.